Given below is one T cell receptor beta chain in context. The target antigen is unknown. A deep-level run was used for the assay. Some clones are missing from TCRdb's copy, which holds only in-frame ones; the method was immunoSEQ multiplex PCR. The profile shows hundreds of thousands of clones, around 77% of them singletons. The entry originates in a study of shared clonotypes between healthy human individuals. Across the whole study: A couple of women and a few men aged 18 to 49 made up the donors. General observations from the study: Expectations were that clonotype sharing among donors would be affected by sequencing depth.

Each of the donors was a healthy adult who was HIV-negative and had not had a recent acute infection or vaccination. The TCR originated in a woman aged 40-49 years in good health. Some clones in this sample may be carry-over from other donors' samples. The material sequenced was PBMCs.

CDR3 protein: CASSPGSALGDTQYF. In nucleotides, the CDR3 is TGTGCCAGCTCACCAGGGAGCGCACTAGGAGATACGCAGTATTTT. V is TRBV18 and J is TRBJ2-3, with D possibly being TRBD2 (5 bases). Germline loops: CDR1 KGHSH, CDR2 LQKENI. The CDR3 has 15 amino acids. Deletions cut 2 bases from V and 5 bases from J, with 14 bases between.